These 15 T cell receptor beta chains were sequenced from one sample in a study of blood T cell repertoires in COVID-19. Repertoires were generated with immunoSEQ multiplex PCR, while TCRdb's copy carries only in-frame clones and drops some. Here the sample spans 200,000 to 250,000 clones, over 75% being singletons. Specimen: PBMCs or T cells enriched from blood (not recorded which). The receptors here all came from a woman between 40 and 50 years old with acute COVID-19.

V gene TRBV12-3 or TRBV12-4 combines with J gene TRBJ1-2; possible D gene TRBD1, 5 bases. The V gene lost 4 bases and the J gene lost 2 bases, with 8 bases spanning the gap. The CDR3 consists of 13 residues. In nucleotides, the CDR3 is TGTGCCAGCAGTTCGGGGGAGAACTATGGCTACACCTTC. Its protein is CASSSGENYGYTF.

The chain joins TRBV5-1 to TRBJ1-6; D possibly corresponds to TRBD1 (6 bases). Germline V gene lookup returns CDR1 SGHRS and CDR2 YFSETQ. The CDR3 is made up of 15 amino acids. V shed 4 bases and J shed 5 bases, with 13 bases lying between them. DNA of the CDR3: TGCGCCAGCAGCCCCCCGGACAGCGATAATTCACCCCTCCACTTT. This translates into CASSPPDSDNSPLHF.

The V call is TRBV2, the J call TRBJ1-5; 7 nucleotides match TRBD1. Per the germline V gene, CDR1 is SNHLY and CDR2 is FYNNEI. V was pared by 7 bases and J by 8 bases, with 14 bases of the junction left unmatched. This CDR3 has 15 amino acids. CDR3 in DNA: TGTGCCAGCACCCTAGGACAGGTCCTCCTTAAGCCCCAGCATTTT. This sequence encodes CASTLGQVLLKPQHF.

The gene calls are TRBV10-1 and TRBJ1-2; D remains unclear. Germline values: CDR1 WNHNN, CDR2 SYGVQD (reference sequence). Trimming shortened V by 4 bases and J by 5 bases, and 17 bases separated the two germline ends. This CDR3 comprises 15 residues. The CDR3 DNA reads as TGCGCCAGCAGTGTGGATTCCACCAGGCCTTATGGCTACACCTTC. Translation: CASSVDSTRPYGYTF.

The chain employs TRBV9 and TRBJ2-2; D unresolved. Germline CDR1 and CDR2: SGDLS and YYNGEE. V was trimmed by 0 bases and J by 0 bases, leaving 6 bases between them. The CDR3 loop spans 15 amino acids. CDR3 amino acids: CASSVVDTNTGELFF. For the CDR3, the DNA is TGTGCCAGCAGCGTAGTAGACACGAACACCGGGGAGCTGTTTTTT.

The V call is TRBV29-1, the J call TRBJ1-4; D is undetermined. The CDR3 covers 12 residues. Germline V CDR1 and CDR2: SQVTM, ANQGSEA. This CDR3 is CRLGGLDEKLFF. CDR3 sequence (DNA): TGCCGACTCGGCGGGTTGGATGAAAAACTGTTTTTT.

The V call is TRBV14, the J call TRBJ1-5; D remains ambiguous. Germline loops: CDR1 SGHDN, CDR2 FVKESK. V was trimmed by 2 bases and J by 0 bases, leaving 11 bases between them. This CDR3 region has 16 residues. The CDR3 region is CASSQPKTDSNQPQHF. DNA of the CDR3: TGTGCCAGCAGCCAACCCAAAACTGATAGCAATCAGCCCCAGCATTTT.

This chain links TRBV18 with TRBJ2-5, with D perhaps matching TRBD2 (6 bases). The CDR3 totals 14 residues. Germline CDR1 KGHSH, CDR2 LQKENI. V was trimmed by 5 bases and J by 0 bases, leaving 10 bases between them. This CDR3 is CASSGGTDQETQYF. Written as DNA, the CDR3 is TGTGCCAGCTCAGGGGGGACGGACCAAGAGACCCAGTACTTC.

This sequence joins TRBV6-5 and TRBJ1-1; D is ambiguous. V lost 2 bases to trimming and J lost 1 base, with 5 bases between them. CDR1 is MNHEY and CDR2 is SVGAGI in the germline V gene. The CDR3 spans 13 residues. For the CDR3, the DNA is TGTGCCAGCAGTTACCGGGGGAACACTGAAGCTTTCTTT. This sequence encodes CASSYRGNTEAFF.

The CDR3 sequence is CASSIGTDGQPQHF. DNA of the CDR3: TGTGCCAGCAGTATAGGGACAGATGGCCAGCCCCAGCATTTT. The rearrangement links TRBV27 to TRBJ1-5; 7 bases are a match to TRBD1. The CDR3 extends over 14 amino acids. From germline, CDR1 is MNHEY and CDR2 SMNVEV (reference sequence). Unmatched junction bases numbered 8, after V lost 5 bases and J lost 7 bases.

The chain combines TRBV9 with TRBJ2-5, with 8 bases that match TRBD2. Per the germline V gene, CDR1 is SGDLS and CDR2 is YYNGEE. The J segment lost 5 bases and the V segment lost 0 bases, leaving 3 bases of the junction unmatched. CDR3 length: 14 residues. The CDR3 loop is CASSVGGGKETQYF. CDR3 bases: TGTGCCAGCAGCGTAGGCGGGGGGAAGGAGACCCAGTACTTC.

The V call is TRBV23-1, the J call TRBJ1-2, with TRBD1 identical over 9 bases. TRBV23-1 is sorted into the ORF group, with uncertain function. V lost 2 bases, J lost 4 bases, and 11 bases stayed unmatched. The CDR3 totals 17 residues. This CDR3 reads CASSQQQGALDSYGYTF. The CDR3 region has the DNA TGCGCCAGCAGTCAACAACAGGGGGCTTTGGATAGCTATGGCTACACCTTC.

This chain joins TRBV6-1 and TRBJ1-2; 11 positions agree with TRBD1. The CDR3 is 16 amino acids. CDR1 MNHNS and CDR2 SASEGT come from the germline V gene. V lost 2 bases, J lost 4 bases, and 6 bases stayed unmatched. In nucleotides, the CDR3 is TGTGCCAGCAGTGAAAGAGGGACAGGGGGGGGCTATGGCTACACCTTC. Translating it yields CASSERGTGGGYGYTF.

This clone turned up a few times. The rearrangement joins TRBV5-1 to TRBJ1-2; a possible D gene is TRBD1 (5 bases). Germline V CDR1 and CDR2: SGHRS, YFSETQ. V was cut by 0 bases and J by 8 bases, with 11 bases left in between. This CDR3 contains 13 residues. The CDR3 DNA sequence: TGCGCCAGCAGCTTGGAGTGGGGCGGCGGCTACACCTTC. It encodes CASSLEWGGGYTF.

The DNA of the CDR3 is TGTGCCAGTAGTCAGGGGTCGGGGGGAGAGACCCAGTACTTC. Translated, it gives CASSQGSGGETQYF. The chain is built from TRBV19 and TRBJ2-5, with D perhaps matching TRBD2 (7 bases). Trimming took 5 bases from V and 4 from J, leaving 14 bases between them. The V gene's germline CDR1 is LNHDA and CDR2 SQIVND (reference sequence). The CDR3 totals 14 residues.